A selection of T cell receptor beta chains follows, all from one sample in a study of blood T cell repertoires in COVID-19. Using immunoSEQ multiplex PCR, the repertoire was profiled, and TCRdb retains in-frame clones only, with some absent. The data show tens of thousands of clones, around 83% seen once. Sequencing used peripheral blood. The source of these receptors is a woman in her sixties or seventies with acute or convalescent COVID-19. Both conserved end residues are part of each CDR3. The order of the fields is clone size, J gene, V gene, D gene, CDR3 protein, CDR3 DNA. The D gene is left open where the match is weak. Clone size is given for some rows only: seen once, a few or many times, or a class if the clone is expanded.

NA	TRBJ2-7	TRBV6-5	TRBD1	CASRSGTGGYEQYF	TGTGCCAGCCGTTCGGGGACAGGGGGCTACGAGCAGTACTTC
few	TRBJ1-3	TRBV27	NA	CASSLSGSSGNTIYF	TGTGCCAGCAGTTTATCGGGCAGCTCTGGAAACACCATATATTTT
NA	TRBJ2-1	TRBV9	TRBD2	CASSVDPTSGIRNEQFF	TGTGCCAGCAGCGTAGACCCGACTAGCGGAATACGGAATGAGCAGTTCTTC
few	TRBJ1-2	TRBV6-1	NA	CASSDINYGYTF	TGTGCCAGCAGTGATATCAACTATGGCTACACCTTC
NA	TRBJ1-2	TRBV6-5	NA	CASSLHGGGGYGYTF	TGTGCCAGCAGTCTTCATGGGGGGGGCGGCTATGGCTACACCTTC
NA	TRBJ1-1	TRBV29-1	TRBD1	CTGTGGWGTEAFF	TGCACCGGGACAGGGGGCTGGGGCACTGAAGCTTTCTTT
NA	TRBJ1-5	TRBV19	TRBD1	CASADRLNQPQHF	TGTGCCAGTGCGGACAGGCTCAATCAGCCCCAGCATTTT
NA	TRBJ2-3	TRBV5-6	NA	CASLGGSKNTDTQYF	TGTGCCAGCCTAGGAGGTTCTAAAAACACAGATACGCAGTATTTT
NA	TRBJ1-1	TRBV19	TRBD1	CASSISGTGGLVTEAFF	TGTGCCAGTAGTATCTCCGGGACAGGGGGCTTGGTCACTGAAGCTTTCTTT
once	TRBJ1-1	TRBV19	NA	CASSIDQGGGTEAFF	TGTGCCAGTAGTATAGATCAGGGAGGTGGCACTGAAGCTTTCTTT
NA	TRBJ2-7	TRBV5-6	TRBD1	CASSLVPGGSYEQYF	TGTGCCAGCAGCTTGGTCCCAGGGGGCTCCTACGAGCAGTACTTC
medium-sized	TRBJ1-2	TRBV9	TRBD1	CASSPRGQGGSYGYTF	TGTGCCAGCAGCCCCCGCGGACAGGGAGGGTCCTATGGCTACACCTTC
NA	TRBJ2-7	TRBV12-5	NA	CASGIGQSPLDEQYF	TGTGCTAGTGGCATTGGACAGTCACCTCTGGACGAGCAGTACTTC
NA	TRBJ2-2	TRBV9	NA	CASTPDRRTGELFF	TGTGCCAGCACCCCAGACAGGCGGACCGGGGAGCTGTTTTTT
NA	TRBJ2-1	TRBV11-2	TRBD2	CASSTIAGGTNEQFF	TGTGCCAGCAGTACCATAGCGGGGGGAACTAATGAGCAGTTCTTC
NA	TRBJ1-4	TRBV5-1	NA	CASSLTGFQEKLFF	TGCGCCAGCAGCTTGACAGGGTTTCAGGAAAAACTGTTTTTT
NA	TRBJ2-7	TRBV24-1	NA	CATSDFTGPHEQYF	TGTGCCACCAGTGATTTCACAGGTCCCCACGAGCAGTACTTC
NA	TRBJ1-2	TRBV7-3	NA	CASSLDAGPYGYTF	TGTGCCAGCAGCTTAGACGCAGGCCCCTATGGCTACACCTTC
NA	TRBJ1-2	TRBV12-2	NA	CASRFRDRGLLGYTF	TGTGCAAGTCGCTTCCGGGACAGGGGATTGTTGGGCTACACCTTC
few	TRBJ2-7	TRBV2	NA	CASHFSGYEQYF	TGTGCCAGCCATTTCAGCGGATACGAGCAGTACTTC
NA	TRBJ2-2	TRBV7-3	NA	CASSIQGTGELFF	TGTGCCAGCAGCATACAGGGAACCGGGGAGCTGTTTTTT
NA	TRBJ2-1	TRBV6-4	TRBD1	CASSAMTGDEQFF	TGTGCCAGCAGTGCCATGACAGGGGATGAGCAGTTCTTC
NA	TRBJ2-6	TRBV6-1	NA	CASSEAAGFGANVLTF	TGTGCCAGCAGTGAAGCAGCAGGTTTTGGGGCCAACGTCCTGACTTTC
NA	TRBJ1-4	TRBV7-9	NA	CASSLARGFHEKLFF	TGTGCCAGCAGCTTAGCGAGGGGGTTCCATGAAAAACTGTTTTTT
NA	TRBJ1-1	TRBV19	TRBD1	CASSPTGQGRTEAFF	TGTGCCAGTAGCCCAACGGGACAGGGTCGCACTGAAGCTTTCTTT
NA	TRBJ2-1	TRBV3-1/TRBV3-2	NA	CASSQGGFSYNEQFF	TGTGCCAGCAGCCAAGGCGGGTTCTCCTACAATGAGCAGTTCTTC
NA	TRBJ2-7	TRBV6-5	TRBD1	CASSYRTGGEQYF	TGTGCCAGCAGTTACCGGACAGGGGGCGAGCAGTACTTC
few	TRBJ1-2	TRBV20-1	NA	CSARDFTGTSF	TGCAGTGCTAGAGATTTTACAGGGACCTCCTTC
NA	TRBJ2-3	TRBV2	NA	CASSEDRIDTQYF	TGTGCCAGCAGTGAAGACAGGATAGATACGCAGTATTTT
NA	TRBJ1-1	TRBV4-1	NA	CASSQGGGRNTEAFF	TGCGCCAGCAGCCAAGGTGGGGGGAGGAACACTGAAGCTTTCTTT
NA	TRBJ1-2	TRBV7-3	TRBD1	CASSSTGMGGYTF	TGTGCCAGCAGCTCGACAGGGATGGGTGGCTACACCTTC
few	TRBJ2-1	TRBV3-1/TRBV3-2	TRBD2	CASSHSERGPYNEQFF	TGTGCCAGCAGCCACTCTGAGCGGGGCCCCTACAATGAGCAGTTCTTC
NA	TRBJ1-1	TRBV19	TRBD1	CASGQGLGWNTEAFF	TGTGCCAGTGGACAGGGGCTGGGTTGGAACACTGAAGCTTTCTTT
NA	TRBJ2-2	TRBV19	NA	CASSISGTGELFF	TGTGCCAGTAGTATAAGCGGGACCGGGGAGCTGTTTTTT
NA	TRBJ2-7	TRBV19	NA	CASTDSYEQYF	TGTGCCAGCACGGACAGTTACGAGCAGTACTTC
NA	TRBJ1-1	TRBV5-1	NA	CASSSGGGNTEAFF	TGCGCCAGCAGCTCCGGAGGAGGGAACACTGAAGCTTTCTTT
NA	TRBJ1-1	TRBV7-6	NA	CASSLAQGLYNTEAFF	TGTGCCAGCAGCTTAGCGCAGGGACTTTATAACACTGAAGCTTTCTTT
NA	TRBJ1-2	TRBV5-4	NA	CASSFRQGNGYTF	TGTGCCAGCAGCTTCAGGCAGGGAAATGGCTACACCTTC
NA	TRBJ2-7	TRBV5-6	NA	CASSLAPNVYEQYF	TGTGCCAGCAGCTTAGCGCCGAACGTCTACGAGCAGTACTTC
NA	TRBJ1-1	TRBV6-5	NA	CASSYSGGKEAFF	TGTGCCAGCAGTTACTCGGGCGGGAAGGAAGCTTTCTTT
NA	TRBJ2-7	TRBV6-5	TRBD2	CASSLGLAAHEQYF	TGTGCCAGCAGTTTGGGACTAGCGGCCCACGAGCAGTACTTC
few	TRBJ1-1	TRBV5-4	NA	CASSRDREVGEAFF	TGTGCCAGCAGCCGAGACCGGGAAGTAGGCGAAGCTTTCTTT
once	TRBJ2-1	TRBV5-4	NA	CASSLPGGGYNEQFF	TGTGCCAGCAGCTTGCCAGGAGGAGGCTACAATGAGCAGTTCTTC
NA	TRBJ2-4	TRBV3-1/TRBV3-2	TRBD1	CASSHSPGQGVDIQYF	TGTGCCAGCAGCCATTCTCCGGGACAGGGGGTGGACATTCAGTACTTC
NA	TRBJ1-6	TRBV4-1	NA	CASSQGPRQNSPLHF	TGCGCCAGCAGCCAAGGACCGCGGCAGAATTCACCCCTCCACTTT
once	TRBJ2-7	TRBV5-1	TRBD2	CASSSSGEPYEQYF	TGCGCCAGCAGCTCTAGCGGTGAACCCTACGAGCAGTACTTC
NA	TRBJ1-1	TRBV5-1	TRBD1	CASSPAGGTAMNTEAFF	TGCGCCAGCAGCCCCGCCGGCGGGACAGCAATGAACACTGAAGCTTTCTTT
NA	TRBJ1-2	TRBV7-2	TRBD1	CASSSRTGGTGGYTF	TGTGCCAGCAGCTCTCGGACAGGGGGCACAGGAGGCTACACCTTC
NA	TRBJ2-4	TRBV5-1	TRBD1	CASGQGPRAKNIQYF	TGCGCCAGCGGACAGGGGCCACGAGCCAAAAACATTCAGTACTTC
NA	TRBJ2-2	TRBV11-3	TRBD2	CASSFGGANTGELFF	TGTGCCAGCAGCTTCGGGGGGGCGAACACCGGGGAGCTGTTTTTT
NA	TRBJ2-5	TRBV19	TRBD1	CASSPRDSRAWETQYF	TGTGCCAGTAGTCCCCGGGACAGCCGGGCCTGGGAGACCCAGTACTTC
NA	TRBJ1-2	TRBV5-1	NA	CASSLDDSYGYTF	TGCGCCAGCAGCTTGGATGACAGCTATGGCTACACCTTC
NA	TRBJ2-3	TRBV7-9	TRBD2	CASSLATSVGDTQYF	TGTGCCAGCAGCTTAGCGACTAGCGTAGGGGATACGCAGTATTTT
NA	TRBJ2-3	TRBV6-1	TRBD2	CASSGAGLYRGDTQYF	TGTGCCAGCAGTGGAGCGGGACTTTACCGCGGCGATACGCAGTATTTT
few	TRBJ2-1	TRBV5-6	NA	CASSPQGHNEQFF	TGTGCCAGCAGTCCACAGGGCCACAATGAGCAGTTCTTC
many	TRBJ1-6	TRBV6-1	NA	CASSEQENSPLHF	TGTGCCAGCAGTGAGCAGGAAAATTCACCCCTCCACTTT
NA	TRBJ2-3	TRBV2	TRBD1	CASSRGSTDTQYF	TGTGCCAGCAGCAGGGGGAGCACAGATACGCAGTATTTT
NA	TRBJ1-5	TRBV3-1/TRBV3-2	NA	CASSQEPTYQPQHF	TGTGCCAGCAGCCAAGAACCCACATATCAGCCCCAGCATTTT
NA	TRBJ2-1	TRBV20-1	TRBD1	CSASTWTGANEQFF	TGCAGTGCTAGTACCTGGACAGGGGCCAATGAGCAGTTCTTC
NA	TRBJ2-5	TRBV27	TRBD2	CASSLREGRGGPLGTQYF	TGTGCCAGCAGTTTGCGCGAGGGGCGCGGGGGGCCCCTAGGGACCCAGTACTTC